This T cell receptor (beta chain) was recovered during a study of control samples from healthy donors and cancer patients. Using immunoSEQ multiplex PCR, the repertoire was profiled, and TCRdb retains in-frame clones only, with some absent. This sample has 130,000 or so clones; 70% to 90% occur once, and the top ten carry more than 2.5%. This receptor was obtained from a man aged 50 to 60 in good health. The sequencing sample was made of blood.

The CDR3 sequence: CASSEAQANVNTGELFF. In nucleotides, the CDR3 is TGTGCCAGCAGTGAAGCGCAGGCTAATGTAAACACCGGGGAGCTGTTTTTT. The chain uses TRBV2 and TRBJ2-2; D remains unclear. The germline V gene has CDR1 SNHLY and CDR2 FYNNEI. CDR3 size: 17 residues. Trimming cost V 0 bases and J 2 bases, with 13 bases left between them. Drawing the rest from reference TRBV2 and TRBJ2-2, the complete variable domain is EPEVTQTPSHQVTQMGQEVILRCVPISNHLYFYWYRQILGQKVEFLVSFYNNEISEKSEIFDDQFSVERPDGSNFTLKIRSTKLEDSAMYFCASSEAQANVNTGELFFGEGSRLTVL.